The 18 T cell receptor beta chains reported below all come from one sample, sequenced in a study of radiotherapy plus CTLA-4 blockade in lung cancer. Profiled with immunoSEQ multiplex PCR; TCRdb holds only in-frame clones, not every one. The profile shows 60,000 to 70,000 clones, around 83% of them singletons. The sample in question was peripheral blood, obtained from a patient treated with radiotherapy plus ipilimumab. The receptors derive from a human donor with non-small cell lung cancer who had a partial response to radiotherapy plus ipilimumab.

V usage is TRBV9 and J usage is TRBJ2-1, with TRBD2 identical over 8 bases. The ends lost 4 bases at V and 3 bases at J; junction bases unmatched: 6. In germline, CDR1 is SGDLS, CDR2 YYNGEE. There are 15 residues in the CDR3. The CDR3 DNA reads TGTGCCAGCAGCTCCCTGGGGACTAGCTACAATGAGCAGTTCTTC. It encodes CASSSLGTSYNEQFF.

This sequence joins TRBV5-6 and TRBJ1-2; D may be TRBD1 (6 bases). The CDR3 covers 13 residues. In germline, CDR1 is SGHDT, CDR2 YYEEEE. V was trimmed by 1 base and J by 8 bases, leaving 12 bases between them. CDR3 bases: TGTGCCAGCAGCTTGACAACAGGGCAAGGCTACACCTTC. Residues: CASSLTTGQGYTF.

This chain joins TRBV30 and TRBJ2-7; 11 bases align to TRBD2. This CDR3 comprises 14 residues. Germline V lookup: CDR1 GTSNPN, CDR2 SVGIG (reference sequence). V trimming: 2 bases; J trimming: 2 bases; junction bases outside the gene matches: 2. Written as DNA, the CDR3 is TGTGCCTGGAGTACTAGCGGGAGTACCTACGAGCAGTACTTC. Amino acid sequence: CAWSTSGSTYEQYF.

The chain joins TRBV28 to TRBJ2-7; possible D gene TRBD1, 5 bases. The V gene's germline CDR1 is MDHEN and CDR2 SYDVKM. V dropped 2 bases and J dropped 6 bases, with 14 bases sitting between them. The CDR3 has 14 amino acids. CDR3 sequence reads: CASSLTRQGGEQYF. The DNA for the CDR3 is TGTGCCAGCAGTTTAACTCGGCAGGGTGGCGAGCAGTACTTC.

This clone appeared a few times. CDR3 sequence: CASSFGGRGEETQYF. CDR3 DNA: TGTGCCAGCAGCTTCGGGGGGAGGGGGGAAGAGACCCAGTACTTC. V and J are TRBV11-2 and TRBJ2-5, with a weak D call TRBD2 (7 bases). CDR3 length: 15 residues. With 3 bases removed from V and 3 bases from J, the gap between germline ends came to 14 bases. Germline loops: CDR1 SGHAT, CDR2 FQNNGV.

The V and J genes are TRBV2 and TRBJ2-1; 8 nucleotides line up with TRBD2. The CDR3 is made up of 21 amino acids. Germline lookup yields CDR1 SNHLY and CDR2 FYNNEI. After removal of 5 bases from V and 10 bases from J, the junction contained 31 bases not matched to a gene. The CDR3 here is CASSPAGPFREGRLLQVEQFF. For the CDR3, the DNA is TGTGCCAGCAGTCCTGCGGGACCGTTCCGGGAGGGGCGGCTCCTACAAGTGGAGCAGTTCTTC.

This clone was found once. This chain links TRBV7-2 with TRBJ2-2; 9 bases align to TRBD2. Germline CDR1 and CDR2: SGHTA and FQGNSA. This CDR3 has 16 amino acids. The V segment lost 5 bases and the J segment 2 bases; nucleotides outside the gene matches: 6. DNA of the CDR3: TGTGCCAGCAGCCTCTTAGCGGGAGACAACACCGGGGAGCTGTTTTTT. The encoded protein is CASSLLAGDNTGELFF.

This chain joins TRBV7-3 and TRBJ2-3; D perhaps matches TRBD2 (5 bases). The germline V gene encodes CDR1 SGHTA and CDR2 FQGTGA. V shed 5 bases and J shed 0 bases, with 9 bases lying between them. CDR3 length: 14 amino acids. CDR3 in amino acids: CASSRGTSTDTQYF. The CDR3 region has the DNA TGTGCCAGCAGCCGGGGAACAAGCACAGATACGCAGTATTTT.

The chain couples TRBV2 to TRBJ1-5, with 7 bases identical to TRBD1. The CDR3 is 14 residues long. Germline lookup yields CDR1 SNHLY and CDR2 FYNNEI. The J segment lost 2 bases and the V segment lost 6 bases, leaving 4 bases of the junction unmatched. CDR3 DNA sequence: TGTGCCAGCAGCCCCACAGGGGGCAATCAGCCCCAGCATTTT. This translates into CASSPTGGNQPQHF.

DNA for the CDR3: TGTGCCAGCAGCTTCCCGGGCTCTGGAAACACCATATATTTT. As protein: CASSFPGSGNTIYF. The V and J genes are TRBV11-2 and TRBJ1-3; no clear D. The germline V gene encodes CDR1 SGHAT and CDR2 FQNNGV. There are 14 residues in the CDR3. V lost 3 bases and J lost 0, with 6 bases in between. The full variable domain, rest sourced from reference TRBV11-2 and TRBJ1-3, is EAGVAQSPRYKIIEKRQSVAFWCNPISGHATLYWYQQILGQGPKLLIQFQNNGVVDDSQLPKDRFSAERLKGVDSTLKIQPAKLEDSAVYLCASSFPGSGNTIYFGEGSWLTVV.

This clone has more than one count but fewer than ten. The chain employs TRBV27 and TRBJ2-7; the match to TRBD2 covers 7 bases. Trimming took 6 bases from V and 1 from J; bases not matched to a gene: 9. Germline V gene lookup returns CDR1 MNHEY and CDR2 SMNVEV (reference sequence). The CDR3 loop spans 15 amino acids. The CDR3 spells CASSLVGTKSYEQYF. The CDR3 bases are TGTGCCAGCAGCCTCGTTGGGACTAAATCCTACGAGCAGTACTTC.

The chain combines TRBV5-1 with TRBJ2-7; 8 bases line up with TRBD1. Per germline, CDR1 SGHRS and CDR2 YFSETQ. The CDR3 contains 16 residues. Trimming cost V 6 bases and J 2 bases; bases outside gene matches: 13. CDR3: CASNQLPGQETYEQYF. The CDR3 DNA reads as TGCGCCAGCAATCAATTACCGGGACAGGAGACCTACGAGCAGTACTTC.

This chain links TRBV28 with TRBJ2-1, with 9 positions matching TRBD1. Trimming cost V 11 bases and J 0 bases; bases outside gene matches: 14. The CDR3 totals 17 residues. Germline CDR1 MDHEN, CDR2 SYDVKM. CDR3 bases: TGTGCCTCGACAGGGGGGGGGCTAGCTACCTCCTACAATGAGCAGTTCTTC. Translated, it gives CASTGGGLATSYNEQFF. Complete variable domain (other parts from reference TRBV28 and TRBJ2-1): DVKVTQSSRYLVKRTGEKVFLECVQDMDHENMFWYRQDPGLGLRLIYFSYDVKMKEKGDIPEGYSVSREKKERFSLILESASTNQTSMYLCASTGGGLATSYNEQFFGPGTRLTVL.

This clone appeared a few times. CDR3 coding DNA: TGTGCCAGCAGTTTATTTGGGGGAGGCAACACTGAAGCTTTCTTT. It yields the protein CASSLFGGGNTEAFF. The chain carries TRBV28 and TRBJ1-1; a possible D gene is TRBD1 (5 bases). V dropped 1 base and J dropped 2 bases, with 11 bases sitting between them. Looked up from germline, CDR1 is MDHEN and CDR2 is SYDVKM. The CDR3 has 15 amino acids.

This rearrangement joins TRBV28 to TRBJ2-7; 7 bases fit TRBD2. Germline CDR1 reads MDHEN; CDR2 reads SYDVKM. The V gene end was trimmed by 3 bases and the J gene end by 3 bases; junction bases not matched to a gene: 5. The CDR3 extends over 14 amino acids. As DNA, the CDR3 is TGTGCCAGCAGTTTCCCTCCGGGGGGCTACGAGCAGTACTTC. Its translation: CASSFPPGGYEQYF.

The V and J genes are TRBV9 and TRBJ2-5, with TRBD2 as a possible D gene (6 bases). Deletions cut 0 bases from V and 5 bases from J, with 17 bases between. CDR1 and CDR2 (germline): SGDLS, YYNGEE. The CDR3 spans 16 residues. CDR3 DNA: TGTGCCAGCAGCGTAGACCCGCGGGACCCCGGGGAGACCCAGTACTTC. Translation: CASSVDPRDPGETQYF.

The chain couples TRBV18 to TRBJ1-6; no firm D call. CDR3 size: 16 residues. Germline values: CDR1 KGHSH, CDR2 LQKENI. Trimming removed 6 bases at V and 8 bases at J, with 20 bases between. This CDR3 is CASSTTGSSPDSPLHF. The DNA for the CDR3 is TGTGCCAGCTCCACTACCGGAAGTTCGCCTGATTCACCCCTCCACTTT.

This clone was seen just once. CDR3 protein: CASSLGTYTDTQYF. The CDR3 DNA reads TGTGCCAGCAGTCTCGGGACTTACACAGATACGCAGTATTTT. The chain has TRBV2 and TRBJ2-3; perhaps TRBD2 as D (6 bases). The CDR3 runs 14 residues. Between the trimmed V and J ends, which lost 5 bases and 2 bases, there was a span of 11 bases. Germline V CDR1 and CDR2: SNHLY, FYNNEI.